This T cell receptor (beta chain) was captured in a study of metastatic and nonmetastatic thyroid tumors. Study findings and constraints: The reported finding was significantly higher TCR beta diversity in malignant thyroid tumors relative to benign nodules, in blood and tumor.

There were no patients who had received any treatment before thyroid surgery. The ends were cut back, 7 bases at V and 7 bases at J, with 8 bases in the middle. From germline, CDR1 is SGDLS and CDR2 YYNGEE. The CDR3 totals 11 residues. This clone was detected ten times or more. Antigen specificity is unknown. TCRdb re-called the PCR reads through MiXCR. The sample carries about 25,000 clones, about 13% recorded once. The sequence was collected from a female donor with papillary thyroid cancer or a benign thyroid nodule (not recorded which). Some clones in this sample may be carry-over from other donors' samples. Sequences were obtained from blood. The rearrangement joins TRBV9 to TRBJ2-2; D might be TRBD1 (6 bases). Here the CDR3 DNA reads TGTGCCAGCCGAGGGGGCGGGGAGCTGTTTTTT. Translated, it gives CASRGGGELFF.